The source of this TCR beta chain is a study of blood T cell repertoires in COVID-19. Background on the study: PBMCs, B-cell-depleted T cells, or T cells provided the cDNA or gDNA that made up the material.

Per the germline V gene, CDR1 is MDHEN and CDR2 is SYDVKM. After removal of 2 bases from V and 3 bases from J, the junction contained 5 bases not matched to a gene. The CDR3 spans 15 residues. Authors' data handling: Quantification of nucleated cells was approximated via reference gene primer amplification. TCRdb's table, derived via immunoSEQ multiplex PCR, lists solely in-frame clones and lacks some. V, J and clone size are taken as reported in that table, and D and trimming were inferred from the DNA itself. Here the sample spans around 370,000 clones, more than 75% being singletons. Cohort allocation depended upon clinical history that participants reported.

The V gene is TRBV28, the J gene TRBJ1-1, with 8 bases matching TRBD1. Source material: PBMCs or T cells enriched from blood (not recorded which). The TCR was taken from a woman between 18 and 29 years old who had recovered from COVID-19. CDR3 coding DNA: TGTGCCAGCAGTTTAACCCTGGACAGGGACACTGAAGCTTTCTTT. Translated, it gives CASSLTLDRDTEAFF.